This entry lists 3 T cell receptor beta chains sequenced from one sample in a study of cytomegalovirus exposure and HLA in healthy donors. A multiplex PCR was run with 60 Vbeta primers and 13 Jbeta primers. The method was immunoSEQ multiplex PCR; TCRdb's version includes in-frame clones alone and lacks a portion of them. This repertoire includes some 180,000 clones. Sample: PBMCs. Receptor source: a man aged 25 to 40 in good health and CMV-seronegative.

The CDR3 is CASSLSEGGVNGYTF. In DNA, the CDR3 is TGCGCCAGCAGCTTAAGCGAGGGAGGAGTTAATGGCTACACCTTC. The chain couples TRBV5-1 to TRBJ1-2; D gene uncertain. The CDR3 length is 15 residues. Germline values: CDR1 SGHRS, CDR2 YFSETQ. V dropped 2 bases and J dropped 6 bases, with 17 bases sitting between them.

The rearrangement joins TRBV5-1 to TRBJ2-3, with 11 bases aligning to TRBD2. V shed 9 bases, J shed 4 bases, and the junction held 7 bases outside the gene matches. The CDR3 contains 14 residues. Germline V CDR1 and CDR2: SGHRS, YFSETQ. The CDR3 region has the DNA TGCGCCACAAATCTAGCGGGAGGCCCAGATACGCAGTATTTT. It yields the protein CATNLAGGPDTQYF.

The chain employs TRBV19 and TRBJ2-2; a possible D gene is TRBD1 (5 bases). The V gene's germline CDR1 is LNHDA and CDR2 SQIVND (reference sequence). V was clipped by 4 bases and J by 6 bases, with 9 bases between them. This CDR3 spans 13 amino acids. CDR3 in DNA: TGTGCCAGTAGTACCCGACAGTCCGGGGAGCTGTTTTTT. It encodes CASSTRQSGELFF.